This TCR beta chain emerged from a study of CD8 T cells in Susac syndrome. Study observations and caveats: The study's TCR sequencing and HLA analysis drew on a certain number of individuals. That number was acknowledged as relatively small. The Susac syndrome CD4+ T cell repertoires displayed no clonal expansion.

Remarks on this clonotype: Its antigen is not identified.

RNA amounts of roughly 0.45 to 1 ug underwent reverse transcription with random hexamers. Amplification of TCR beta CDR3 by immunoSEQ multiplex PCR spanned 54 Vbeta and 13 Jbeta. In TCRdb, the immunoSEQ multiplex PCR reads were re-called with MiXCR into one record per CDR3 protein. The sample records about 140,000 distinct CDR3 sequences, 95% being singletons. The CDR3 length is 14 residues. Trimming cost V 5 bases and J 2 bases, with 13 bases left between them. Germline V gene lookup returns CDR1 PRHDT and CDR2 FYEKMQ (reference sequence). Specimen: CD4+ T cells from PBMCs. The TCR was taken from a human donor with Susac syndrome. The rearrangement links TRBV13 to TRBJ2-7, with D maybe TRBD1 (5 bases). This chain's CDR3 is CASSRFDRPYEQYF. The CDR3 DNA sequence: TGTGCCAGCAGCCGTTTCGACAGACCCTACGAGCAGTACTTC.